This T cell receptor beta chain was documented in a study of CD8 T cells in ankylosing spondylitis (TCRdb year 2017). Regarding the complete study: The study profiled T cell receptor beta repertoires in healthy donors and ankylosing spondylitis patients to find disease-linked TCR variants. The whole study cohort included under 140 healthy donors and 20 to 25 ankylosing spondylitis patients. Peripheral blood was sampled, and synovial fluid was also collected from ankylosing spondylitis patients. The study at large found these results: Some of the motif variants had been reported before in the synovial fluid and blood of reactive arthritis patients, a finding that suggests common disease-initiation mechanisms. A CD8+ phenotype was shown by the disease-linked clones, which were found at relatively low frequencies in peripheral blood. Significant enrichment of the disease-linked clones was reported in matched synovial fluid samples from ankylosing spondylitis patients. Blood from ankylosing spondylitis patients appeared to be characterized by a TCR beta motif composed of 7 to 9 highly homologous amino acid variants.

A note on this clonotype: Its antigen remains undetermined. No much larger clone exists at a distance of one base, and base qualities are not known.

The sequencing machine was an Illumina HiSeq 2500. TCR beta libraries were prepared by quantitative 5'-RACE with molecular barcodes. As for the original processing: A new computational method based on a probabilistic model of VDJ rearrangement was used to identify disease-linked TCR variants. The raw public reads went through TCRdb reprocessing: fastp at Q25, MiXCR clone calling, in-frame beta chains kept. Entries that share a CDR3 protein sequence are merged under the most common genes and DNA. It is TCRdb's table, rather than the study itself, that gives the V and J calls and clone size. The sample table lists nearly 250,000 distinct CDR3 sequences, over 30% of them with a count of one. The ten largest clones capture 4% to 5.5% of the sample. The CDR3 sequence holds 14 residues, the cysteine and phenylalanine included. Left in the record is the CDR3 DNA by itself, 42 bases read in frame from the first base. Reading the germline V gene (reference sequence) gives CDR1 MNHEY and CDR2 SMNVEV. V gives up 8 bases and J gives up 0 bases, and the segment between their germline ends measures 14 bases.

The sequence derives from a male donor with ankylosing spondylitis or in good health (not recorded which). The rearrangement joined TRBV27 to TRBJ2-7, and TRBD2 may be the D gene, going by 6 matching bases. The sequencing input was blood, either unsorted or a sorted T cell fraction (not recorded which). CDR3 region: CASSTGLSSYEQYF. The base sequence is TGTGCCAGCTCCACGGGACTTAGCTCCTACGAGCAGTACTTC.